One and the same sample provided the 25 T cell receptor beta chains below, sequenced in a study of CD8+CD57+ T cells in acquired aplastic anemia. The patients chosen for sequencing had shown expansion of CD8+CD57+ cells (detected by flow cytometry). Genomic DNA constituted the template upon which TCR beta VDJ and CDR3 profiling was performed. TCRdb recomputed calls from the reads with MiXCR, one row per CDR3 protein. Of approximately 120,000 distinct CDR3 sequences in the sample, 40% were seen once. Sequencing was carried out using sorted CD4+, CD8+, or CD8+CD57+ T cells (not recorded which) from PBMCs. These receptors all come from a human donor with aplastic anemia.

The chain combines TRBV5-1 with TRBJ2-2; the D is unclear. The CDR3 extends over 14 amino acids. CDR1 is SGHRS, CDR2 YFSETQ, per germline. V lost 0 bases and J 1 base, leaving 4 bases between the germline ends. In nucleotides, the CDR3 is TGCGCCAGCAGCTTGGGAAAGAACACCGGGGAGCTGTTTTTT. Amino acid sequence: CASSLGKNTGELFF.

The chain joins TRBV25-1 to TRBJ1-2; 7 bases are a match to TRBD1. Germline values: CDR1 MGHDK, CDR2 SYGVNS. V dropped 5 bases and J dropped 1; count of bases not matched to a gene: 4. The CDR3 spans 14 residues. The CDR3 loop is CASSTGTDNYGYTF. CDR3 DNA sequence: TGTGCCAGCAGTACCGGGACAGATAACTATGGCTACACCTTC.

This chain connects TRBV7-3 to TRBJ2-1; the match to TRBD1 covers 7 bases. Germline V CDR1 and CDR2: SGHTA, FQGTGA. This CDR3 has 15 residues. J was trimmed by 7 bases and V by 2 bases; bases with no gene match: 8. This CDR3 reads CASSLADRVWNEQFF. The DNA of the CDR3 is TGTGCCAGCAGCTTAGCTGACAGGGTATGGAATGAGCAGTTCTTC.

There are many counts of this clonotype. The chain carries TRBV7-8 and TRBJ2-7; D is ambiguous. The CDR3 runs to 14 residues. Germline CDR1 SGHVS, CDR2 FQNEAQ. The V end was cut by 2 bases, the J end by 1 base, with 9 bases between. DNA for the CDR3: TGTGCCAGCAGCTTATTCAGGTCGTCCTACGAGCAGTACGTC. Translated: CASSLFRSSYEQYV.

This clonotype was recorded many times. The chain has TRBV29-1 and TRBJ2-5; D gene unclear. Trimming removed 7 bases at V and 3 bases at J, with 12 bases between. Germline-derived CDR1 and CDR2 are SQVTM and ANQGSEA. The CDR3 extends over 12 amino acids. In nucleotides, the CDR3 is TGCAGCGCCCGGACCTCAAAAGAGACCCAGTACTTC. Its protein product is CSARTSKETQYF. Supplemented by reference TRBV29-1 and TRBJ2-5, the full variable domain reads SAVISQKPSRDICQRGTSLTIQCQVDSQVTMMFWYRQQPGQSLTLIATANQGSEATYESGFVIDKFPISRPNLTFSTLTVSNMSPEDSSIYLCSARTSKETQYFGPGTRLLVL.

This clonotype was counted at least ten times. CDR3 in amino acids: CSVLRDSSSYEQYF. In DNA form, the CDR3 reads TGCAGCGTTTTAAGGGACAGCAGCTCCTACGAGCAGTACTTC. This chain links TRBV29-1 with TRBJ2-7; TRBD1 matches at 7 bases. The germline V gene encodes CDR1 SQVTM and CDR2 ANQGSEA. The CDR3 loop spans 14 amino acids. With V trimmed by 5 bases and J by 0 bases, 7 bases remained unmatched.

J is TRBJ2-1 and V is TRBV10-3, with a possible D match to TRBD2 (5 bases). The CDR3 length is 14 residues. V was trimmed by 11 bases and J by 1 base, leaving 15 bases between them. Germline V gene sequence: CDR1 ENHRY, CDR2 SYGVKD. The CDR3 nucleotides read TGTGCCGTCCGGAGCAGAGGGTCCTACAATGAGCAGTTCTTC. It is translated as CAVRSRGSYNEQFF.

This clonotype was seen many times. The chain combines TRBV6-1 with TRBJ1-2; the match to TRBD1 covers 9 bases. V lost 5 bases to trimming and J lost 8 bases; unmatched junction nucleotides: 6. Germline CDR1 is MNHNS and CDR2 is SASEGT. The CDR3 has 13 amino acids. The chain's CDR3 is CASSRTGEYGYTF. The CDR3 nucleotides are TGTGCCAGCAGTAGGACAGGGGAGTACGGCTACACCTTC.

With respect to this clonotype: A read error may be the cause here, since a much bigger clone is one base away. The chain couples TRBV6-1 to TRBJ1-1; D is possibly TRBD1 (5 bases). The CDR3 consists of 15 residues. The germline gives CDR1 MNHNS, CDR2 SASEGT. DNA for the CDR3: TGTGCCCGCAGTGGTGTGGGTGCGGGGGACACTGAAGCTTTCTTT. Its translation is CARSGVGAGDTEAFF.

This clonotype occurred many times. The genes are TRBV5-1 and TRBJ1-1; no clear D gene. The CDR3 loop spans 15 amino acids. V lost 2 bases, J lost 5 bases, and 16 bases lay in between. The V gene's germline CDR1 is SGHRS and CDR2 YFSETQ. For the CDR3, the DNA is TGCGCCAGCAGCTTTATGACCGCTGGATGGACTGAAGCTTTCTTT. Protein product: CASSFMTAGWTEAFF.

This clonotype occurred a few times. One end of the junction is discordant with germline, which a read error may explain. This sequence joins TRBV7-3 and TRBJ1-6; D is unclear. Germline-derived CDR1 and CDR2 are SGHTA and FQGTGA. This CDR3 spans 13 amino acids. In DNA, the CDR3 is TGTGCCAGCAGCCTAACTCTTGCTTCACCCCTCCACTTT. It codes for CASSLTLASPLHF. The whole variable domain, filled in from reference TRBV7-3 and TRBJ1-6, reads GAGVSQTPSNKVTEKGKYVELRCDPISGHTALYWYRQSLGQGPEFLIYFQGTGAADDSGLPNDRFFAVRPEGSVSTLKIQRTERGDSAVYLCASSLTLASPLHFGNGTRLTVT.

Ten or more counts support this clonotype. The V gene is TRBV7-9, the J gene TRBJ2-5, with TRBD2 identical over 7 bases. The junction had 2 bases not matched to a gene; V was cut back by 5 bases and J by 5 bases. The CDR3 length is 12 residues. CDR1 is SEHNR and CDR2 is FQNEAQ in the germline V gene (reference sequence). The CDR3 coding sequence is TGTGCCAGCAGCATTAGCGGGGAGACCCAGTACTTC. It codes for CASSISGETQYF.

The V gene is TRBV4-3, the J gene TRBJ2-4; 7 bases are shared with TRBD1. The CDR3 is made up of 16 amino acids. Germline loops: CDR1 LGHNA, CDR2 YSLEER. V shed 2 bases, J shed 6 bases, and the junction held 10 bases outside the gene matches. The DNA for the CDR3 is TGCGCCAGCAGCCAAATCGTCGGGACAGAGGGAAACATTCAGTACTTC. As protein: CASSQIVGTEGNIQYF.

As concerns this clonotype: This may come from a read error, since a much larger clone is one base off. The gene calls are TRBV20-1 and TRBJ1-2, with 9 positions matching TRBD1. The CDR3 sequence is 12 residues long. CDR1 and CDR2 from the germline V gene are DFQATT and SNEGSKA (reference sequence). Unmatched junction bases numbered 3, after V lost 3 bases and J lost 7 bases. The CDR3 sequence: CSARGQGGGYTF. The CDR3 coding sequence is TGCAGTGCTAGGGGACAGGGAGGTGGCTACACCTTC.

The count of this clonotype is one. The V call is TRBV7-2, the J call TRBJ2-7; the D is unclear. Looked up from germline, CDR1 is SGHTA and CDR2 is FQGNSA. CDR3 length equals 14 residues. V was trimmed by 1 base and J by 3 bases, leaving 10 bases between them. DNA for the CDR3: TGTGCCAGCAGCTTAGACCACAGTTTCTACGAGCAGTACTTC. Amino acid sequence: CASSLDHSFYEQYF.

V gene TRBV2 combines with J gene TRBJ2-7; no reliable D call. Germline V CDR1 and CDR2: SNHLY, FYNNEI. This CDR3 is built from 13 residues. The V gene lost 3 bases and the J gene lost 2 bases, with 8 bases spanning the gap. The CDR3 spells CASSEFLAYEQYV. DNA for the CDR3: TGTGCCAGCAGTGAGTTTCTAGCCTACGAGCAGTACGTC.

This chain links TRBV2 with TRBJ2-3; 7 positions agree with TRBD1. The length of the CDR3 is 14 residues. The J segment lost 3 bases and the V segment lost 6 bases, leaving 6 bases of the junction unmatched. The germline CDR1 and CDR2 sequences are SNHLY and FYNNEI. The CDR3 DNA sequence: TGTGCCAGCAGCGGACAGGTGGGAACAGATACGCAGTATTTT. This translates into CASSGQVGTDTQYF. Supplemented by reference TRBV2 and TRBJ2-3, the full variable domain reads EPEVTQTPSHQVTQMGQEVILRCVPISNHLYFYWYRQILGQKVEFLVSFYNNEISEKSEIFDDQFSVERPDGSNFTLKIRSTKLEDSAMYFCASSGQVGTDTQYFGPGTRLTVL.

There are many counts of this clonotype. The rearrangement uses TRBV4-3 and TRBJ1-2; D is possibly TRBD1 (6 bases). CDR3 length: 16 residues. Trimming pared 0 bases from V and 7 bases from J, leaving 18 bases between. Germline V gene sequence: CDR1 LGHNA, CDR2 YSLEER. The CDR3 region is CASSQDSNRATGGYTF. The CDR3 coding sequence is TGCGCCAGCAGCCAAGACAGTAACAGGGCTACGGGTGGCTACACCTTC.

The CDR3 sequence: CATQVTGAYGYTF. CDR3 sequence (DNA): TGTGCCACACAAGTGACAGGGGCCTATGGCTACACCTTC. The chain recombines TRBV10-3 with TRBJ1-2, with 8 bases matching TRBD1. The trim removed 10 bases at V and 4 bases at J, leaving 8 bases unmatched. The CDR3 loop spans 13 amino acids. Germline-derived CDR1 and CDR2 are ENHRY and SYGVKD.

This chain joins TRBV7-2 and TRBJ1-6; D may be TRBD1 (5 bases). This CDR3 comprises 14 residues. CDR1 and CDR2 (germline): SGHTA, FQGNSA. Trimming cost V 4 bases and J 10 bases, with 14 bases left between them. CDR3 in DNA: TGTGCCAGCAGCTCCGAGACAGCAAACTCACCCCTCCACTTT. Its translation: CASSSETANSPLHF. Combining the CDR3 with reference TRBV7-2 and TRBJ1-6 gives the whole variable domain GAGVSQSPSNKVTEKGKDVELRCDPISGHTALYWYRQSLGQGLEFLIYFQGNSAPDKSGLPSDRFSAERTGGSVSTLTIQRTQQEDSAVYLCASSSETANSPLHFGNGTRLTVT.

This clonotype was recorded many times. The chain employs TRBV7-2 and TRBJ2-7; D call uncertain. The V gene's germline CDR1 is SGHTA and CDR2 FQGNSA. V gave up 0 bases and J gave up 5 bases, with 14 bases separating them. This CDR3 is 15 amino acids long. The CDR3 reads CASSLAGLGWNEQYF. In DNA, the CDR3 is TGTGCCAGCAGCTTAGCTGGGCTAGGCTGGAACGAGCAGTACTTC. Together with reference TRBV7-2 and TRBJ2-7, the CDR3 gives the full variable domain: GAGVSQSPSNKVTEKGKDVELRCDPISGHTALYWYRQSLGQGLEFLIYFQGNSAPDKSGLPSDRFSAERTGGSVSTLTIQRTQQEDSAVYLCASSLAGLGWNEQYFGPGTRLTVT.

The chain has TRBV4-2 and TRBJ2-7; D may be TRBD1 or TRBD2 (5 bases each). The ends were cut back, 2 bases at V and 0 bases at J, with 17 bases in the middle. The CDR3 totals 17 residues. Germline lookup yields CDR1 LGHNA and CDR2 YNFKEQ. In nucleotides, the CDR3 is TGTGCCAGCAGCCAATCTCGAGGGGCTACGGCCTCCTACGAGCAGTACTTC. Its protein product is CASSQSRGATASYEQYF.

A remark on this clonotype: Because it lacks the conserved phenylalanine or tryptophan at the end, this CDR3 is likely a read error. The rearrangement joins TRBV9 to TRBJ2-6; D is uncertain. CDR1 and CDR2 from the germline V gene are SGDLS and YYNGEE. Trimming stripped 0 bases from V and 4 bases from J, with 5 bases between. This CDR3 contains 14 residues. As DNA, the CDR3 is TGTGCCAGCAGCGTAGCTGTAGGGGCCAACGTCCTGACTCCC. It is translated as CASSVAVGANVLTP.

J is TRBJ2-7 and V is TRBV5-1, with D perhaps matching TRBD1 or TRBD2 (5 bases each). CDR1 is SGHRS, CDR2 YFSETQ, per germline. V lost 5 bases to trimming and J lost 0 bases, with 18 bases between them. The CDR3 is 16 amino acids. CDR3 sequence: CASRGDGPAPSYEQYF. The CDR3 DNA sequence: TGCGCCAGCAGGGGGGACGGACCGGCACCCTCCTACGAGCAGTACTTC. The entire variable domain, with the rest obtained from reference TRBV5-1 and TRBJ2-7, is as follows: KAGVTQTPRYLIKTRGQQVTLSCSPISGHRSVSWYQQTPGQGLQFLFEYFSETQRNKGNFPGRFSGRQFSNSRSEMNVSTLELGDSALYLCASRGDGPAPSYEQYFGPGTRLTVT.

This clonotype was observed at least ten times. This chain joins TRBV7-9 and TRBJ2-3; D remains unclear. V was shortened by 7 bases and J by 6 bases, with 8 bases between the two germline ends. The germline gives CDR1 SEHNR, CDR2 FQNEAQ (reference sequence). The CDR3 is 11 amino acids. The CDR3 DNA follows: TGTGCCAGCATCCTCAAGGATACGCAGTATTTT. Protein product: CASILKDTQYF.